These T cell receptor beta chains were read from a single sample in a study of control samples from healthy donors and cancer patients. Libraries were prepared by immunoSEQ multiplex PCR; TCRdb keeps only in-frame clonotypes and omits some of them. In the table there are around 83,000 clones, more than 85% of which are singletons. The material sequenced was PBMCs. The receptors come from a woman aged 40 to 55 with lung cancer. The CDR3 runs from the conserved cysteine through the conserved F or W. The order of the fields is clone size, V gene, D gene, J gene, CDR3 DNA, CDR3 protein. D genes are given only for firm matches. The size of a clone is reported for some rows only, either as once, few or many, or as a class for expanded clones.

.	TRBV28	.	TRBJ2-1	TGTGCCAGCAGCCGAGAGGCGGGCGATGAGCAGTTCTTC	CASSREAGDEQFF
.	TRBV4-1	TRBD2	TRBJ2-5	TGCGCCAGCAGCTCACGACTAGCAGAGACCCAGTACTTC	CASSSRLAETQYF
once	TRBV2	.	TRBJ1-1	TGTGCCAGCAGTTTGTCCGGAAAGGCTGAAGCTTTCTTT	CASSLSGKAEAFF
.	TRBV7-9	TRBD1	TRBJ1-5	TGTGCCAGCAGCCGCGACAGGGGCGATCAGCCCCAGCATTTT	CASSRDRGDQPQHF
.	TRBV9	TRBD2	TRBJ2-3	TGTGCCAGCAGCATCCTCGCTGGCGGGGGGGCGGATACGCAGTATTTT	CASSILAGGGADTQYF
.	TRBV9	.	TRBJ1-2	TGTGCCAGCAGCGCCCCCCCTGGAGGGAATATCTATGGCTACACCTTC	CASSAPPGGNIYGYTF
.	TRBV5-6	TRBD1	TRBJ2-7	TGTGCCAGCAGCCCCATAGACAGGGACTCCTACGAGCAGTACTTC	CASSPIDRDSYEQYF
.	TRBV5-1	TRBD1	TRBJ1-6	TGCGCCAGCAGCCAGGGACAGGGAAATTCACCCCTCCACTTT	CASSQGQGNSPLHF
.	TRBV11-2	.	TRBJ1-3	TGTGCCAGCAGCCAATATTGGGCGCAGATGAGCTCTGGAAACACCATATATTTT	CASSQYWAQMSSGNTIYF
.	TRBV7-9	.	TRBJ2-2	TGTGCCAGCAGCTTAATCCTGGGTACCGGGGAGCTGTTTTTT	CASSLILGTGELFF
.	TRBV19	TRBD1	TRBJ2-1	TGTGCCGTAGGGACAGGGTCTACCTACAATGAGCAGTTCTTC	CAVGTGSTYNEQFF
.	TRBV29-1	.	TRBJ2-3	TGCAGCGTTCGAGGTTCTAGCACAGATACGCAGTATTTT	CSVRGSSTDTQYF
.	TRBV28	TRBD1	TRBJ1-6	TGTGCCAGCAGTTTAATCGGTGTACAGGGGCCCTCGTCGAATTCACCCCTCCACTTT	CASSLIGVQGPSSNSPLHF
.	TRBV24-1	.	TRBJ2-1	TGTGCCACCAGTGATTACGGGGGTTACAATGAGCAGTTCTTC	CATSDYGGYNEQFF
.	TRBV11-3	.	TRBJ1-2	TGTGCCAGCAGCTTAGCGGCAGGGAACTATGGCTACACCTTC	CASSLAAGNYGYTF
.	TRBV6-4	.	TRBJ2-3	TGTGCCAGCAGTGACAGGGCAACAGATACGCAGTATTTT	CASSDRATDTQYF
once	TRBV5-1	.	TRBJ2-7	TGCGCCAGCAGCTTGGGGCCTCCCGAGCAGTACTTC	CASSLGPPEQYF
few	TRBV6-1	.	TRBJ1-3	TGTGCCAGCAGTGAAGCGCTTCTAGGGTCAGCCTCTGGAAACACCATATATTTT	CASSEALLGSASGNTIYF
.	TRBV12-5	TRBD1	TRBJ1-5	TGTGCTAGTGGCGACGGGACAGGGGATCAGCCCCAGCATTTT	CASGDGTGDQPQHF
.	TRBV24-1	.	TRBJ1-2	TGTGCCACCAGTGATCAAACGTTAGGCTACACCTTC	CATSDQTLGYTF
few	TRBV6-5	TRBD1	TRBJ1-2	TGTGCCAGCAGTCCCTACAGGGGTGGCTACACCTTC	CASSPYRGGYTF
.	TRBV28	TRBD1	TRBJ2-7	TGTGCCAGCAGTTTATCCCCAGGGGGCTCCTACGAGCAGTACTTC	CASSLSPGGSYEQYF
once	TRBV7-3	TRBD2	TRBJ2-1	TGTGCCAGCAGCTTAACCAGCGGGGGGGCCCGTGAGCAGTTCTTC	CASSLTSGGAREQFF
.	TRBV19	.	TRBJ2-6	TGTGCCAGTAGTCCCTGGGGGGCTGGGGCCAACGTCCTGACTTTC	CASSPWGAGANVLTF
.	TRBV6-4	.	TRBJ1-4	TGTGCCAGCAGTGCTCGGGGATCAACTAATGAAAAACTGTTTTTT	CASSARGSTNEKLFF
.	TRBV28	.	TRBJ1-2	TGTGCCAGCAGTCCGTCGACAGGTCAAGTAGGAGGCTACACCTTC	CASSPSTGQVGGYTF
.	TRBV10-1	TRBD1	TRBJ1-4	TGCGCCAGCACCATACACGCAGGGGGCGAAAAACTGTTTTTT	CASTIHAGGEKLFF
.	TRBV5-6	.	TRBJ2-7	TGTGCCAGCACAACCATCGTCGGGGAGGGGGGCCTTTACGAGCAGTACTTC	CASTTIVGEGGLYEQYF
once	TRBV9	.	TRBJ1-3	TGTGCCAGCAGCGTAGAGGGGGGCTCTGGAAACACCATATATTTT	CASSVEGGSGNTIYF
.	TRBV2	.	TRBJ1-1	TGTGCCAGCAGTGAAATGGGGTACTCTGAAGCTTTCTTT	CASSEMGYSEAFF
once	TRBV2	.	TRBJ1-2	TGTGCCGGCAGTGACAGCTATGGCTACACCTTC	CAGSDSYGYTF
.	TRBV6-5	TRBD2	TRBJ2-5	TGTGCCAGCAGGCCACTAGCGGGGGGTCAAGAGACCCAGTACTTC	CASRPLAGGQETQYF
once	TRBV5-4	.	TRBJ1-2	TGTGCCAGCAGCTTGGCCGTGGGGACGCCCGGCTACACCTTC	CASSLAVGTPGYTF
.	TRBV5-1	.	TRBJ1-1	TGCGCCAGCAGCTTGGTGGGGGATGAAGCTTTCTTT	CASSLVGDEAFF
.	TRBV28	TRBD1	TRBJ1-1	TGTGCCAGCATCTGGAGGGGGCCGTACACTGAAGCTTTCTTT	CASIWRGPYTEAFF
.	TRBV3-1/TRBV3-2	.	TRBJ1-4	TGTGCCAGCAGCCAAGTTCGGCGGGGTAATGAAAAACTGTTTTTT	CASSQVRRGNEKLFF
.	TRBV27	.	TRBJ1-6	TGTGCCAGCAGTTTTTCGGGGACTTCACCCCTCCACTTT	CASSFSGTSPLHF
.	TRBV5-6	TRBD1	TRBJ2-4	TGTGCCAGCAGCTTGGAAGGACAGGGGTTTTTCGGAAACATTCAGTACTTC	CASSLEGQGFFGNIQYF
.	TRBV6-4	TRBD2	TRBJ2-1	TGTGCCAGCAGTGAGTCGGGGGGGTCCTACAATGAGCAGTTCTTC	CASSESGGSYNEQFF
.	TRBV30	TRBD1	TRBJ2-3	TGTGCCTGGATACCGACAGGGATCACAGATACGCAGTATTTT	CAWIPTGITDTQYF
.	TRBV10-2	TRBD1	TRBJ1-5	TGCGCCAGCAGGTTTGACAGGGGGGCGACCCAGCATTTT	CASRFDRGATQHF
.	TRBV4-2	TRBD2	TRBJ2-3	TGTGCCAGCAGCCACTCAGCGGGGGGGCCGAAAGATACGCAGTATTTT	CASSHSAGGPKDTQYF
.	TRBV2	TRBD2	TRBJ2-5	TGTGCCAGCAGTGAAGCAGGCCTAGCGGAAGAGACCCAGTACTTC	CASSEAGLAEETQYF
.	TRBV5-1	.	TRBJ1-1	TGCGCCAGCAGCTTACAGCCTCTTATTACAGACACTGAAGCTTTCTTT	CASSLQPLITDTEAFF
.	TRBV5-4	TRBD2	TRBJ2-3	TGTGCCAGCAGCCTACCTAGCGGGGGGGCAGCAGATACGCAGTATTTT	CASSLPSGGAADTQYF
.	TRBV19	TRBD1	TRBJ1-5	TGTGCCAGTAGTCCAACTCCGGGACAGATACACGGTCAGCCCCAGCATTTT	CASSPTPGQIHGQPQHF
.	TRBV7-2	.	TRBJ2-5	TGTGCCAGCAGCCTCGTATCTTTCCAAGAGACCCAGTACTTC	CASSLVSFQETQYF
once	TRBV5-5	TRBD1	TRBJ1-1	TGTGCCAGCAGCCTAGACAGGGGCGCGCTTTTTGACGCTTTCTTT	CASSLDRGALFDAFF
.	TRBV6-6	.	TRBJ1-1	TGTGCCAGCACCCCGGAGCTGGGGAGTCCAGAAGCTTTCTTT	CASTPELGSPEAFF
.	TRBV9	.	TRBJ2-5	TGTGCCAGCAGCGTAGGGCAGGGGGGAGAGACCCAGTACTTC	CASSVGQGGETQYF
.	TRBV4-1	.	TRBJ1-1	TGCGCCAGCCGGGGACGCGACACGATGAACACTGAAGCTTTCTTT	CASRGRDTMNTEAFF
.	TRBV5-1	TRBD1	TRBJ1-1	TGCGCCAGCAGCTCGGACAGGGTTGAAGCTTTCTTT	CASSSDRVEAFF
.	TRBV30	.	TRBJ1-6	TGTGCCTGGAGGCCGGGCCCCGGGGATTCACCCCTCCACTTT	CAWRPGPGDSPLHF
.	TRBV4-1	TRBD1	TRBJ2-1	TGCGCCTCCCGTCCTCAGGGGGACATCAATGAGCAGTTCTTC	CASRPQGDINEQFF